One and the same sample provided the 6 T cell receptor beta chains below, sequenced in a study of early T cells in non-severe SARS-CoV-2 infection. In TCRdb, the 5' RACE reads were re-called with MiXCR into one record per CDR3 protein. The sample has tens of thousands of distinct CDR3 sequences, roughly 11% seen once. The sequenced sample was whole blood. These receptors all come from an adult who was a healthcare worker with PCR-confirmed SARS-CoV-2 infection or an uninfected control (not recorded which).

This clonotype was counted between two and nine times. This chain's CDR3 is CASSTWTGGDEKLFF. DNA of the CDR3: TGTGCCAGTAGTACTTGGACAGGGGGTGATGAAAAACTGTTTTTT. The V call is TRBV19, the J call TRBJ1-4; TRBD1 agrees at 10 bases. This CDR3 has 15 amino acids. The germline V gene encodes CDR1 LNHDA and CDR2 SQIVND (reference sequence). Trimming removed 4 bases from V and 6 bases from J; junction bases left unmatched: 5.

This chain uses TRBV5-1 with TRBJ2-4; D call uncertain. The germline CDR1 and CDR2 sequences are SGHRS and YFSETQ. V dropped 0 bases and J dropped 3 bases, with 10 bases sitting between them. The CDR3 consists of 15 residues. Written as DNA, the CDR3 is TGCGCCAGCAGCTTGGACAGAACCTTCAAAAACATTCAGTACTTC. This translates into CASSLDRTFKNIQYF.

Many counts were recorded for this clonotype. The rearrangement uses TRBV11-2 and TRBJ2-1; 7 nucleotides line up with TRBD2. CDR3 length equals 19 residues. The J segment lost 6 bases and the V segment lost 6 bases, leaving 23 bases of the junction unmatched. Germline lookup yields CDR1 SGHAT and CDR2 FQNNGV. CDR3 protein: CASSLWGTTQPVGGNEQFF. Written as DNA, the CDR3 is TGTGCCAGCAGTTTGTGGGGGACTACCCAACCGGTAGGAGGCAATGAGCAGTTCTTC.

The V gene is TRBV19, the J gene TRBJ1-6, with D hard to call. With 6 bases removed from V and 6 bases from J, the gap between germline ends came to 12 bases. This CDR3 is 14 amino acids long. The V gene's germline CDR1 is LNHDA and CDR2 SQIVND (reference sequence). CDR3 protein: CASRSVAGNSPLHF. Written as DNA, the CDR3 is TGTGCCAGTAGATCGGTGGCCGGTAATTCACCCCTCCACTTT.

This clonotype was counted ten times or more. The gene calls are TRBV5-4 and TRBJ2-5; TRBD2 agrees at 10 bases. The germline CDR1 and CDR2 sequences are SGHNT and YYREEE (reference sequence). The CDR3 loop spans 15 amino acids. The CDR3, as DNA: TGTGCTACCGTATCGACTAGCGGGCACCAAGAGACCCAGTACTTC. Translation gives CATVSTSGHQETQYF. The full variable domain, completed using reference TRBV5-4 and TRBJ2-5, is ETGVTQSPTHLIKTRGQQVTLRCSSQSGHNTVSWYQQALGQGPQFIFQYYREEENGRGNFPPRFSGLQFPNYSSELNVNALELDDSALYLCATVSTSGHQETQYFGPGTRLLVL.

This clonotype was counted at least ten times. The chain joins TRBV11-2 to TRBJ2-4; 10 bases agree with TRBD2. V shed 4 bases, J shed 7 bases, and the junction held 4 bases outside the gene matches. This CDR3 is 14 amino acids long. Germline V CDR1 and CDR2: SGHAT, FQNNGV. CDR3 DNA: TGTGCCAGCAGCTCCCTAGCGGGAGTTAACATTCAGTACTTC. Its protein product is CASSSLAGVNIQYF.